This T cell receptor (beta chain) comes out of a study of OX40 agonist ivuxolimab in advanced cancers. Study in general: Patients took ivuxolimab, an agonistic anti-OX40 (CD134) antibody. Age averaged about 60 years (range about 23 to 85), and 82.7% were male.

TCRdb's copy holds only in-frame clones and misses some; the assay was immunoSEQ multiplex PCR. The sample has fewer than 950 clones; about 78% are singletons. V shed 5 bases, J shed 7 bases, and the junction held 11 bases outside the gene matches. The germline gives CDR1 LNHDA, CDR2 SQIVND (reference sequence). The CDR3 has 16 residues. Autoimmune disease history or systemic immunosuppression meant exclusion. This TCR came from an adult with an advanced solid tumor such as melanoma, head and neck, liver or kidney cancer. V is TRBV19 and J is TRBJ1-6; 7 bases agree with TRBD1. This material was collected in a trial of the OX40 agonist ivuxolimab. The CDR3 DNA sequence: TGTGCCAGTAGTCGAACAACGGGACAGAAAAATTCACCCCTCCACTTT. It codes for CASSRTTGQKNSPLHF.